This T cell receptor beta chain was recorded in a study of technical replicates of blood from a handful of donors. Profiled with immunoSEQ multiplex PCR; TCRdb holds only in-frame clones, not every one. The sample shows 75,000 to 90,000 clones, roughly 97% of them seen only once. Germline V CDR1 and CDR2: KGHSH, LQKENI. V shed 11 bases, J shed 2 bases, and the junction held 9 bases outside the gene matches. CDR3 length: 14 amino acids. Material for sequencing was T cells isolated from PBMCs. This TCR derives from a human donor in good health. The rearrangement uses TRBV18 and TRBJ1-5; 7 nucleotides align to TRBD1. CDR3 in amino acids: CAGPGGKGNQPQHF. CDR3 nucleotides: TGTGCCGGCCCAGGGGGAAAGGGCAATCAGCCCCAGCATTTT.